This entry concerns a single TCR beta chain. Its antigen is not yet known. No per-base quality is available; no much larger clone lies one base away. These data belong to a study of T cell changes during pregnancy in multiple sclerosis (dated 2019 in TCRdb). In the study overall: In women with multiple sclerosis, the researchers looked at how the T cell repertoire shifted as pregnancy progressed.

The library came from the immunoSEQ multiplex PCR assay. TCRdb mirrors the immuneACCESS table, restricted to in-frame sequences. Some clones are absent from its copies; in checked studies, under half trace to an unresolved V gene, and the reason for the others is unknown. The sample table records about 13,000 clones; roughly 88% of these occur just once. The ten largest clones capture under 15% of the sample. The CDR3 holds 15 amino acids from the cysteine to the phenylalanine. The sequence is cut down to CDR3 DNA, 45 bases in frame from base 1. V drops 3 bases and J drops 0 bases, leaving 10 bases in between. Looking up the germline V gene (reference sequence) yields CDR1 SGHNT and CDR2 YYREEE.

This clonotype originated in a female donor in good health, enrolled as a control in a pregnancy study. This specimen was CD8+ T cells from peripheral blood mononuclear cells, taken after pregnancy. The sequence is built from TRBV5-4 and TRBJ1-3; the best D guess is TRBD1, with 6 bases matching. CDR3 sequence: CASSSGTSSGNTIYF. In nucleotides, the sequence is TGTGCCAGCAGCTCCGGGACAAGCTCTGGAAACACCATATATTTT.